This T cell receptor (beta chain) was sequenced in a study of blood T cell repertoires in COVID-19. Whole-study context: From T cells, B-cell-depleted T cells, or PBMCs came the material, which was cDNA or gDNA.

Measured with immunoSEQ multiplex PCR; TCRdb has only the in-frame clones, and not every one. The sample holds 150,000 or so clones, around nine tenths seen once. This CDR3 is built from 15 residues. Trimming removed 8 bases at V and 0 bases at J, with 14 bases between. Germline CDR1 reads LGHDT; CDR2 reads YNNKEL (reference sequence). The TCR was taken from a human donor in a cohort sampled during active COVID-19. This chain connects TRBV3-1 (or the pseudogene TRBV3-2) to TRBJ1-3; D unclear. The sequencing input was peripheral blood. CDR3 bases: TGTGCCAGCTCTCAAGACACCCTCTCTGGAAACACCATATATTTT. Amino acid sequence: CASSQDTLSGNTIYF.